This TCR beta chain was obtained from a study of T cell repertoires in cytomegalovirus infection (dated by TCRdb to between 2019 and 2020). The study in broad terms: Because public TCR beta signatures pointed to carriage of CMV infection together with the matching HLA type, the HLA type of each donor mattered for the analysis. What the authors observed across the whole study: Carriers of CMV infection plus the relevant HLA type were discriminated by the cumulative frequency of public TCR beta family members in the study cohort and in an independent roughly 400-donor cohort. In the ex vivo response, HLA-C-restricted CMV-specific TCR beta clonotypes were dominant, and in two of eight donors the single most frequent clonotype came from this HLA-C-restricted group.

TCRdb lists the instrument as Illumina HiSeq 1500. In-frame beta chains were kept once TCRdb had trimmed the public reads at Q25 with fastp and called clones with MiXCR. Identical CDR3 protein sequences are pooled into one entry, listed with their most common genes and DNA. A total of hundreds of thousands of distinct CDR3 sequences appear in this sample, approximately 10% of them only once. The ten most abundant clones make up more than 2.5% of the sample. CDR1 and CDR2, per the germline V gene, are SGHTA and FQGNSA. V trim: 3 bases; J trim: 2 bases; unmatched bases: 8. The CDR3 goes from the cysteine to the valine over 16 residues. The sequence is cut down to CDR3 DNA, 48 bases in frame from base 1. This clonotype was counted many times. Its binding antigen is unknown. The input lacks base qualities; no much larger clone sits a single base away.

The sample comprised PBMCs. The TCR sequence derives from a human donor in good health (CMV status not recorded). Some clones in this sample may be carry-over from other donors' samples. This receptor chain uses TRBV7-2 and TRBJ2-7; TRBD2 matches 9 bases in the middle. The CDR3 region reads CASSFGGAGGPYEQYV. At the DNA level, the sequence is TGTGCCAGCAGCTTCGGGGGGGCGGGGGGGCCCTACGAGCAGTACGTC.